What follows are 23 T cell receptor beta chains derived from one specimen sequenced in a study of T cell responses to AZD1222 COVID-19 vaccine. Some clones are missing from TCRdb's copy, which holds only in-frame ones; the method was immunoSEQ multiplex PCR. Among over 130,000 clones listed, 85% to 90% were seen once. The sequences come from peripheral blood, collected 28 days after the second AZD1222 dose. These receptors were taken from an adult who received the AZD1222 COVID-19 vaccine.

The chain carries TRBV29-1 and TRBJ2-7; D remains unclear. V dropped 5 bases and J dropped 4 bases, with 9 bases sitting between them. Germline CDR1 SQVTM, CDR2 ANQGSEA. The CDR3 has 11 amino acids. CDR3 loop: CSVRRQYEQYF. The CDR3 DNA follows: TGCAGCGTTCGCAGGCAGTACGAGCAGTACTTC.

This clone was seen a few times. The V call is TRBV18, the J call TRBJ2-5; D not resolved. Germline assignment: CDR1 KGHSH and CDR2 LQKENI. The V end lost 4 bases, the J end lost 5 bases, and 8 bases lay between the germline ends. This CDR3 has 12 amino acids. The CDR3 nucleotides are TGTGCCAGCTCACAAAGTGGGGAGACCCAGTACTTC. Translating gives CASSQSGETQYF.

CDR3 protein: CASSFRQAAGAFF. CDR3 nucleotide sequence: TGTGCCAGCAGTTTTAGACAGGCCGCGGGGGCTTTCTTT. The chain couples TRBV28 to TRBJ1-1, with a weak D call TRBD1 (6 bases). Germline CDR1 reads MDHEN; CDR2 reads SYDVKM. CDR3 length: 13 amino acids. Trimming removed 3 bases at V and 11 bases at J, with 16 bases between.

In this sample, this clone turned up once. The same CDR3 is also encoded by other DNA sequences in this sample. The chain joins TRBV28 to TRBJ1-6, with 9 bases that match TRBD1. Germline V lookup: CDR1 MDHEN, CDR2 SYDVKM. The CDR3 spans 14 residues. With V trimmed by 6 bases and J by 10 bases, 7 bases remained unmatched. Here the CDR3 DNA reads TGTGCCAGCAGCACCGGGACAGGGAGATCACCCCTCCACTTT. Amino acid sequence: CASSTGTGRSPLHF.

This rearrangement joins TRBV11-2 to TRBJ2-3; 8 nucleotides match TRBD2. The CDR3 has 19 amino acids. The ends lost 2 bases at V and 0 bases at J; junction bases unmatched: 13. Germline assignment: CDR1 SGHAT and CDR2 FQNNGV. The CDR3 loop is CASSLSGGRLIPSTDTQYF. CDR3 bases: TGTGCCAGCAGCTTAAGCGGGGGCAGATTAATTCCGAGCACAGATACGCAGTATTTT.

This clone has only a few counts. The rearrangement joins TRBV27 to TRBJ1-1; D is uncertain. Germline-derived CDR1 and CDR2 are MNHEY and SMNVEV (reference sequence). CDR3 size: 12 residues. V lost 4 bases and J lost 3, with 6 bases in between. CDR3 in DNA: TGTGCCAGCAGTTCATGGGACACTGAAGCTTTCTTT. Translating gives CASSSWDTEAFF.

V gene TRBV28 combines with J gene TRBJ1-2, with a possible D match to TRBD1 (5 bases). This CDR3 region has 13 residues. Germline CDR1 MDHEN, CDR2 SYDVKM. The V end was cut by 6 bases, the J end by 2 bases, with 10 bases between. The CDR3 nucleotides read TGTGCCAGCAGCCCCACAGGAAACTATGGCTACACCTTC. This encodes CASSPTGNYGYTF.

V is TRBV7-9 and J is TRBJ2-1; maybe TRBD2 (6 bases). The V end lost 3 bases, the J end lost 3 bases, and 18 bases lay between the germline ends. The CDR3 consists of 17 residues. Germline CDR1 reads SEHNR; CDR2 reads FQNEAQ (reference sequence). The CDR3 nucleotides read TGTGCCAGCAGCTTGGGCCCCCGACTAGGAGGCTACAATGAGCAGTTCTTC. Translating it yields CASSLGPRLGGYNEQFF.

With respect to this clone: One junction end disagrees with the germline gene, perhaps due to a read error. The rearrangement links TRBV4-2 to TRBJ2-1; D is possibly TRBD2 (6 bases). Germline assignment: CDR1 LGHNA and CDR2 YNFKEQ. The CDR3 covers 15 residues. The CDR3 coding sequence is TGTGCCGGCAGCCAGGGAGGTAGCGGCTACAATGAGCAGTTCTTC. Translating it yields CAGSQGGSGYNEQFF.

The chain recombines TRBV7-6 with TRBJ1-1; D gene unclear. The V end was cut by 1 base, the J end by 1 base, with 10 bases between. The CDR3 runs to 15 residues. CDR1 and CDR2 from the germline V gene are SGHVS and FNYEAQ. DNA for the CDR3: TGTGCCAGCAGCTTAGGTTGGTCAAGGAACACTGAAGCTTTCTTT. It codes for CASSLGWSRNTEAFF.

J is TRBJ2-5 and V is TRBV19; 11 bases map to TRBD2. J was trimmed by 2 bases and V by 6 bases; bases with no gene match: 8. Germline CDR1 is LNHDA and CDR2 is SQIVND (reference sequence). CDR3 length equals 16 residues. CDR3 loop: CASRRSGTSGQETQYF. The CDR3 nucleotides read TGTGCCAGTAGACGTTCCGGGACTAGCGGTCAAGAGACCCAGTACTTC. Based on the CDR3 plus reference TRBV19 and TRBJ2-5, the full variable domain is DGGITQSPKYLFRKEGQNVTLSCEQNLNHDAMYWYRQDPGQGLRLIYYSQIVNDFQKGDIAEGYSVSREKKESFPLTVTSAQKNPTAFYLCASRRSGTSGQETQYFGPGTRLLVL.

This clone was seen just once. V is TRBV19 and J is TRBJ1-2; perhaps TRBD1 as D (5 bases). The CDR3 is 13 amino acids. V lost 7 bases and J 4 bases, leaving 13 bases between the germline ends. Germline V lookup: CDR1 LNHDA, CDR2 SQIVND (reference sequence). The CDR3 reads CASTPTGPYGYTF. The CDR3 coding sequence is TGTGCCAGTACCCCCACGGGGCCCTATGGCTACACCTTC.

The V call is TRBV4-2, the J call TRBJ2-1, with 10 bases that match TRBD1. Unmatched junction bases numbered 6, after V lost 0 bases and J lost 4 bases. Germline assignment: CDR1 LGHNA and CDR2 YNFKEQ. This CDR3 is built from 17 residues. Written as DNA, the CDR3 is TGTGCCAGCAGCCAAGATTGGGACAGGGGTGGGTACAATGAGCAGTTCTTC. Amino acids: CASSQDWDRGGYNEQFF.

This chain's CDR3 is CASGGQSYNSPLHF. DNA of the CDR3: TGTGCCAGCGGCGGGCAATCCTATAATTCACCCCTCCACTTT. The rearrangement joins TRBV28 to TRBJ1-6; unclear D gene. The germline V gene has CDR1 MDHEN and CDR2 SYDVKM. The CDR3 extends over 14 amino acids. V lost 8 bases and J 1 base, leaving 9 bases between the germline ends.

This chain joins TRBV2 and TRBJ1-2, with D unclear. CDR3 size: 13 residues. Germline loops: CDR1 SNHLY, CDR2 FYNNEI. Trimming shortened V by 6 bases and J by 7 bases, and 15 bases separated the two germline ends. CDR3 amino acids: CASSVERLGGYTF. CDR3 in DNA: TGTGCCAGCAGCGTTGAAAGGTTGGGTGGCTACACCTTC.

This chain joins TRBV3-1 (or the pseudogene TRBV3-2) and TRBJ1-1; the D is unclear. Per the germline V gene, CDR1 is LGHDT and CDR2 is YNNKEL (reference sequence). This CDR3 spans 14 amino acids. Trimming removed 4 bases from V and 4 bases from J, with 13 bases in between. CDR3 sequence: CASSLRGSITEAFF. DNA of the CDR3: TGTGCCAGCAGCCTACGAGGGTCAATCACTGAAGCTTTCTTT.

This chain links TRBV30 with TRBJ2-1; 9 bases fit TRBD1. The CDR3 loop spans 13 amino acids. Germline loops: CDR1 GTSNPN, CDR2 SVGIG (reference sequence). V lost 5 bases, J lost 4 bases, and 3 bases stayed unmatched. This chain's CDR3 is CAWGQGFYNEQFF. CDR3 DNA: TGTGCCTGGGGACAGGGGTTTTACAATGAGCAGTTCTTC.

The chain is built from TRBV9 and TRBJ2-3; 7 bases fit TRBD2. The germline CDR1 and CDR2 sequences are SGDLS and YYNGEE. With V trimmed by 3 bases and J by 7 bases, 5 bases remained unmatched. This CDR3 has 13 amino acids. CDR3 bases: TGTGCCAGCAGCGCCAACGGGGGGTATACGCAGTATTTT. Its protein is CASSANGGYTQYF.

This clone has only one observation. The V gene is TRBV30, the J gene TRBJ1-4, with 8 positions matching TRBD1. Germline loops: CDR1 GTSNPN, CDR2 SVGIG (reference sequence). The CDR3 has 14 residues. Trimming at V came to 3 bases and at J to 5 bases, leaving 5 bases not matched to a gene. CDR3 coding DNA: TGTGCCTGGAGCACCGGGACAGGAAATGAAAAACTGTTTTTT. It yields the protein CAWSTGTGNEKLFF.

J is TRBJ1-5 and V is TRBV4-1; D is possibly TRBD1 (6 bases). The germline V and J ends were trimmed by 5 bases and 5 bases, with 10 bases remaining between them. Germline lookup yields CDR1 MGHRA and CDR2 YSYEKL. The CDR3 covers 13 residues. This chain's CDR3 is CASSAQGHQPQHF. The CDR3 DNA sequence: TGCGCCAGCAGCGCACAGGGCCATCAGCCCCAGCATTTT.

CDR3 loop: CASSTSGENYGYTF. CDR3 DNA: TGTGCCAGCAGTACCTCGGGGGAGAACTATGGCTACACCTTC. The gene calls are TRBV6-8 and TRBJ1-2; weak D call: TRBD1 (5 bases). In germline, CDR1 is MNHGY, CDR2 SAAAGT. V gave up 5 bases and J gave up 2 bases, with 12 bases separating them. There are 14 residues in the CDR3.

This clone appeared a single time. The chain carries TRBV9 and TRBJ2-2, with D maybe TRBD1 (5 bases). V lost 7 bases, J lost 5 bases, and 15 bases lay in between. CDR1 and CDR2 from the germline V gene are SGDLS and YYNGEE. The CDR3 runs to 14 residues. The CDR3 region is CASGLQGETGELFF. The DNA for the CDR3 is TGTGCCAGCGGGCTCCAGGGTGAGACCGGGGAGCTGTTTTTT.

The chain couples TRBV7-2 to TRBJ2-1; TRBD2 might be the D (5 bases). The ends were cut back, 5 bases at V and 7 bases at J, with 9 bases in the middle. Germline CDR1 SGHTA, CDR2 FQGNSA. The CDR3 loop spans 12 amino acids. The CDR3 loop is CASSRGENEQFF. The CDR3 nucleotides are TGTGCCAGCAGCCGGGGTGAAAATGAGCAGTTCTTC.